The rows below give T cell receptor beta chains drawn from one sample of a study of vaccination and CD4 T cells after COVID-19. No antigen has been assigned to these receptors. TCRdb reprocessed the PCR reads via MiXCR and lists one record per CDR3 protein. The data hold more than 15,000 distinct CDR3 sequences, with about 40% observed a single time. Sequencing was carried out using CD4+ T cells from blood, cultured in vitro. The origin of the receptors is a human donor who had recovered from COVID-19. Both conserved end residues are part of each CDR3. The order of the fields is D gene, V gene, J gene, CDR3 length, clone size, CDR3 protein, CDR3 DNA. A D gene is named only where the DNA matches it firmly. The size entry is marked missing in some rows and otherwise reads once, few, many or a size class.

TRBD2	TRBV12-3/TRBV12-4	TRBJ2-5	17	-	CASSLPRTSGSRETQYF	TGTGCCAGCAGTTTACCGAGGACTAGCGGGAGCAGGGAGACCCAGTACTTC
TRBD1	TRBV18	TRBJ1-1	16	-	CASSRDRMFMNTEAFF	TGTGCCAGCTCACGGGACAGAATGTTCATGAACACTGAAGCTTTCTTT
-	TRBV7-6	TRBJ2-3	12	-	CASSLDDHTQYF	TGTGCCAGCAGCTTAGATGACCATACGCAGTATTTT
-	TRBV2	TRBJ1-1	15	-	CASSPFSPRDTEAFF	TGTGCCAGCAGTCCCTTTAGCCCGCGGGACACTGAAGCTTTCTTT
-	TRBV27	TRBJ2-3	13	-	CASTKSHTDTQYF	TGTGCCAGCACCAAGTCCCACACAGATACGCAGTATTTT
-	TRBV6-2/TRBV6-3	TRBJ1-5	15	few	CASSWSTDSNQPQHF	TGTGCCAGCAGTTGGTCCACCGATAGCAATCAGCCCCAGCATTTT
TRBD2	TRBV5-1	TRBJ2-1	15	-	CASSPERGTLNEQFF	TGCGCCAGCAGCCCAGAGCGGGGTACCCTCAATGAGCAGTTCTTC
TRBD2	TRBV6-1	TRBJ2-3	16	-	CASSERGGRSTDTQYF	TGTGCCAGCAGTGAACGAGGCGGGAGAAGCACAGATACGCAGTATTTT
-	TRBV7-9	TRBJ1-1	15	-	CASRSRGDRNTEAFF	TGTGCCAGCAGGTCCCGGGGAGATAGGAACACTGAAGCTTTCTTT
TRBD1	TRBV2	TRBJ2-2	16	once	CASSEGRGPNTGELFF	TGTGCCAGCAGTGAAGGCAGGGGGCCCAACACCGGGGAGCTGTTTTTT
TRBD2	TRBV19	TRBJ2-5	15	few	CASKASGSGGETQYF	TGTGCCAGTAAGGCTAGCGGGAGTGGGGGAGAGACCCAGTACTTC
-	TRBV11-3	TRBJ2-3	19	-	CASSGSRGRQETSTDTQYF	TGTGCCAGCAGCGGATCTAGGGGTCGTCAAGAGACTAGCACAGATACGCAGTATTTT
TRBD2	TRBV15	TRBJ2-3	19	few	CATSRDLAGGSIKPDTQYF	TGTGCCACCAGCAGAGATCTAGCGGGAGGGTCGATTAAACCAGATACGCAGTATTTT
-	TRBV11-2	TRBJ1-2	15	-	CASSLDVPTNYGYTF	TGTGCCAGCAGCTTAGACGTTCCTACTAACTATGGCTACACCTTC
TRBD2	TRBV20-1	TRBJ2-1	14	few	CSARVAGGLDEQFF	TGCAGTGCTAGAGTAGCGGGAGGGTTGGATGAGCAGTTCTTC
-	TRBV28	TRBJ1-5	13	-	CASSQGGHRPQHF	TGTGCCAGCAGTCAAGGAGGTCATCGGCCCCAGCATTTT
TRBD2	TRBV20-1	TRBJ2-7	15	-	CSALTSTGGTYEQYF	TGCAGTGCTCTTACTAGCACGGGAGGCACTTACGAGCAGTACTTC
TRBD2	TRBV20-1	TRBJ2-5	13	-	CSASSGADETQYF	TGCAGTGCTAGTAGCGGGGCGGACGAGACCCAGTACTTC
TRBD2	TRBV6-1	TRBJ2-1	16	few	CASTPKGGSNQYEQFF	TGTGCCAGCACCCCCAAGGGCGGGAGTAACCAATATGAGCAGTTCTTC
-	TRBV6-1	TRBJ2-3	15	few	CASSVDQPTMHTQYF	TGTGCCAGCAGCGTCGACCAACCAACCATGCATACGCAGTATTTT
TRBD1	TRBV6-4	TRBJ2-6	16	once	CASSAGDRAGANVLTF	TGTGCCAGCAGTGCAGGTGACAGGGCTGGGGCCAACGTCCTGACTTTC
TRBD1	TRBV7-2	TRBJ2-1	16	few	CASSPQGQGLSNEQFF	TGTGCCAGCAGCCCCCAAGGACAGGGCTTGAGCAATGAGCAGTTCTTC
-	TRBV6-1	TRBJ1-1	15	-	CASRGRGRIGTEAFF	TGTGCCAGCAGAGGAAGGGGCCGCATCGGGACTGAAGCTTTCTTT
TRBD2	TRBV20-1	TRBJ2-1	16	-	CSARDGGTSGRNEQFF	TGCAGTGCTAGAGATGGAGGGACTAGCGGGAGGAATGAGCAGTTCTTC
-	TRBV27	TRBJ2-7	12	few	CASSLDYAGQYF	TGTGCCAGCAGTTTAGACTACGCCGGGCAGTACTTC
TRBD2	TRBV7-2	TRBJ2-2	15	few	CASSLRLASTGELFF	TGTGCCAGCAGCTTAAGACTAGCGTCCACCGGGGAGCTGTTTTTT
TRBD1	TRBV20-1	TRBJ1-5	15	medium-sized	CSAVATGGSGQPQHF	TGCAGTGCCGTCGCTACAGGGGGATCTGGTCAGCCCCAGCATTTT
-	TRBV12-3/TRBV12-4	TRBJ1-5	12	-	CASRAGGQPQHF	TGTGCCAGCAGGGCCGGAGGTCAGCCCCAGCATTTT
TRBD2	TRBV20-1	TRBJ2-1	16	-	CSARIRGGRGYNEQFF	TGCAGTGCTAGAATCCGGGGCGGGAGGGGGTACAATGAGCAGTTCTTC
TRBD2	TRBV19	TRBJ2-3	14	-	CASRLAGGSDTQYF	TGTGCCAGTAGACTAGCGGGAGGTTCGGATACGCAGTATTTT
TRBD1	TRBV6-2/TRBV6-3	TRBJ2-7	13	-	CASSIPTGTGDFF	TGTGCCAGCAGCATCCCAACCGGGACAGGGGATTTTTTC
-	TRBV19	TRBJ2-5	13	once	CASSSLAQETQYF	TGTGCCAGTAGTTCGCTAGCTCAAGAGACCCAGTACTTC
TRBD1	TRBV19	TRBJ1-6	12	-	CATGQGNSPLHF	TGTGCCACAGGACAGGGGAATTCACCCCTCCACTTT
TRBD2	TRBV20-1	TRBJ2-1	15	-	CSAPKRVAGDAEQFF	TGCAGTGCTCCCAAACGTGTAGCGGGAGATGCTGAGCAGTTCTTC
TRBD2	TRBV29-1	TRBJ2-1	16	-	CSVELGGGVSYNEQFF	TGCAGCGTTGAGTTGGGGGGAGGGGTCTCCTACAATGAGCAGTTCTTC
-	TRBV18	TRBJ2-7	14	-	CASSPGRSSYEQYF	TGTGCCAGCTCACCGGGGAGGAGCTCCTACGAGCAGTACTTC
-	TRBV7-2	TRBJ2-3	12	-	CASVGGGNTQYF	TGTGCCAGCGTTGGGGGCGGTAATACGCAGTATTTT
-	TRBV7-6	TRBJ2-7	14	medium-sized	CASSLGGWAHEQYF	TGTGCCAGCAGCTTAGGTGGCTGGGCCCACGAGCAGTACTTC
-	TRBV20-1	TRBJ2-1	15	-	CSASLPGPAYNEQFF	TGCAGTGCTAGTCTTCCGGGACCCGCCTACAATGAGCAGTTCTTC
TRBD2	TRBV7-6	TRBJ2-1	17	-	CASSLNAGTSAYNEQFF	TGTGCCAGCAGTCTAAATGCCGGGACTAGCGCCTACAATGAGCAGTTCTTC
TRBD1	TRBV7-3	TRBJ2-1	15	-	CASSPQGAVSNEQFF	TGTGCCAGCAGCCCACAGGGGGCGGTCAGTAATGAGCAGTTCTTC
-	TRBV18	TRBJ2-1	13	-	CASSQLVGDEQFF	TGTGCCAGCTCACAATTGGTCGGGGATGAGCAGTTCTTC
-	TRBV12-3/TRBV12-4	TRBJ2-1	14	-	CASSQTNRAGEQFF	TGTGCCAGCAGTCAAACAAACAGGGCCGGGGAGCAGTTCTTC
TRBD2	TRBV6-1	TRBJ2-3	15	-	CASSELRGGPDTQYF	TGTGCCAGCAGTGAATTGAGGGGAGGGCCAGATACGCAGTATTTT
TRBD1	TRBV6-1	TRBJ2-1	13	-	CASRNRGRNEQFF	TGTGCCAGCAGGAACAGGGGTAGAAATGAGCAGTTCTTC
-	TRBV28	TRBJ1-5	17	-	CASFPHPGRQRNQPQHF	TGTGCCAGTTTCCCCCATCCCGGGAGGCAGCGCAATCAGCCCCAGCATTTT
-	TRBV4-3	TRBJ2-2	20	-	CASSQRLGGSRGRGTGELFF	TGCGCCAGCAGCCAAAGATTGGGGGGTAGTAGGGGGCGCGGGACCGGGGAGCTGTTTTTT
TRBD1	TRBV6-1	TRBJ2-3	14	-	CASKEGQGTDTQYF	TGTGCCAGCAAAGAAGGACAGGGCACAGATACGCAGTATTTT
-	TRBV2	TRBJ1-1	13	-	CASSDREPTEAFF	TGTGCCAGCAGTGACAGGGAGCCCACTGAAGCTTTCTTT
-	TRBV9	TRBJ2-5	11	once	CASSSKGTQYF	TGTGCCAGCAGTTCTAAGGGGACCCAGTACTTC
-	TRBV7-6	TRBJ2-2	16	-	CASSYSGTANTGELFF	TGTGCCAGCAGCTACTCCGGGACTGCGAACACCGGGGAGCTGTTTTTT
TRBD1	TRBV29-1	TRBJ2-3	14	-	CSVAGTGGPDTQYF	TGCAGCGTCGCCGGGACAGGGGGGCCAGATACGCAGTATTTT
TRBD1	TRBV10-3	TRBJ1-1	15	-	CATHGQGNVGTEAFF	TGTGCCACCCACGGACAGGGCAATGTGGGCACTGAAGCTTTCTTT
TRBD2	TRBV11-2	TRBJ2-3	16	-	CASSPGTRSPRDTQYF	TGTGCCAGCAGCCCCGGGACTAGGTCCCCCCGAGATACGCAGTATTTT
-	TRBV11-2	TRBJ2-1	15	-	CASSQESGSYNEQFF	TGTGCCAGCAGCCAAGAAAGCGGTTCCTACAATGAGCAGTTCTTC
-	TRBV3-1	TRBJ1-3	15	-	CASSQRAISGNTIYF	TGTGCCAGCAGCCAGCGGGCCATCTCTGGAAACACCATATATTTT
-	TRBV5-5	TRBJ2-5	12	-	CASSLGDQTQYF	TGTGCCAGCAGCTTAGGCGATCAGACCCAGTACTTC
TRBD2	TRBV20-1	TRBJ2-7	14	-	CSARETSGLRGQYF	TGCAGTGCTAGAGAGACTAGCGGTCTACGGGGGCAGTACTTC
-	TRBV7-2	TRBJ2-3	13	few	CASSLVSADTQYF	TGTGCCAGCAGCTTAGTTAGCGCAGATACGCAGTATTTT